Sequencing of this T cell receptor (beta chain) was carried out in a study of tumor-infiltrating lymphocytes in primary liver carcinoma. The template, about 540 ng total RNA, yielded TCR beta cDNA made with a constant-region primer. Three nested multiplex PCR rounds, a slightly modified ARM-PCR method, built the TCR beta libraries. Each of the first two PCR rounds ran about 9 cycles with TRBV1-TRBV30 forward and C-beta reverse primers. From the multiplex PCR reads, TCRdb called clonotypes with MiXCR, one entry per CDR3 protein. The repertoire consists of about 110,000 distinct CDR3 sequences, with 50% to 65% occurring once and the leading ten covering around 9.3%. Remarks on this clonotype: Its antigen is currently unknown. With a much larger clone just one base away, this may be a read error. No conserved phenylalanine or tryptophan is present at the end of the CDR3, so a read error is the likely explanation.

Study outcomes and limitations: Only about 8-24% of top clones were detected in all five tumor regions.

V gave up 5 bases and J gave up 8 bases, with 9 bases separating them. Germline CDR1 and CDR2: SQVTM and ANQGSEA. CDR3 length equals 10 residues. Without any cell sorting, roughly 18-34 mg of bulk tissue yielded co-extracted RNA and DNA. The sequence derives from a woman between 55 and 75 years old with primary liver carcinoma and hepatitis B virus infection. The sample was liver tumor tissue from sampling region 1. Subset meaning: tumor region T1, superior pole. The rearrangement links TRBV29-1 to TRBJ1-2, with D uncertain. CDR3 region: CSVQREGYTL. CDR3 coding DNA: TGCAGCGTTCAAAGAGAGGGCTACACCTTA.